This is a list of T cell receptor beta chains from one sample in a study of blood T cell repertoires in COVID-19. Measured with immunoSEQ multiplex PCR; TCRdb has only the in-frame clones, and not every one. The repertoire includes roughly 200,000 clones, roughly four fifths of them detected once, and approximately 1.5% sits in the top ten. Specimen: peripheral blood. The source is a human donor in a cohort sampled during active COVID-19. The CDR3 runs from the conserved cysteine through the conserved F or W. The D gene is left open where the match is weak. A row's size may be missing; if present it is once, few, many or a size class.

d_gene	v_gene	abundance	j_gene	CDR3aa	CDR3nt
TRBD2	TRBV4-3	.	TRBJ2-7	CASSRILAGSSYEQYF	TGCGCCAGCAGCCGTATATTAGCGGGGAGCTCCTACGAGCAGTACTTC
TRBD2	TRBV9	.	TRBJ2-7	CASSVGEGYTYEQYF	TGTGCCAGCAGCGTAGGGGAGGGGTACACCTACGAGCAGTACTTC
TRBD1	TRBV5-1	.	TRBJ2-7	CASSSGLDRLNYEQYF	TGCGCCAGCAGCTCCGGCTTGGACAGGCTAAACTACGAGCAGTACTTC
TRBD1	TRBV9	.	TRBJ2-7	CASSPGQTYEQYF	TGTGCCAGCAGCCCGGGACAGACCTACGAGCAGTACTTC
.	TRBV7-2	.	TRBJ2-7	CASSLGWGAYEQYF	TGTGCCAGCAGCTTAGGTTGGGGGGCCTACGAGCAGTACTTC
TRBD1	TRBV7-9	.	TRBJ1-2	CASSTRDRIGTNYGYTF	TGTGCCAGCAGCACCCGGGACAGGATAGGTACTAACTATGGCTACACCTTC
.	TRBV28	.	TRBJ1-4	CASYNEKLFF	TGTGCCAGTTATAATGAAAAACTGTTTTTT
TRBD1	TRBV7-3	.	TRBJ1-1	CASSLTGATEAFF	TGTGCCAGCAGCCTAACAGGGGCCACTGAAGCTTTCTTT
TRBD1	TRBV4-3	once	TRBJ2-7	CASSQGQGPYYEQYF	TGCGCCAGCAGCCAGGGACAGGGCCCCTATTACGAGCAGTACTTC
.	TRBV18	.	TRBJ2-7	CASSLPSGDYEQYF	TGTGCCAGCTCACTCCCTTCAGGGGACTACGAGCAGTACTTC
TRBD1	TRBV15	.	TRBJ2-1	CATSGRTGEYNEQFF	TGTGCCACCAGCGGGAGGACAGGGGAGTACAATGAGCAGTTCTTC
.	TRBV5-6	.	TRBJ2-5	CASSLGIGRETQYF	TGTGCCAGCAGCTTGGGTATAGGGAGGGAGACCCAGTACTTC
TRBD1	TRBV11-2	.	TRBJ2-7	CASSIDRVAYEQYF	TGTGCCAGCAGCATAGACAGGGTGGCCTACGAGCAGTACTTC
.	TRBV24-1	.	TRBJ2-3	CATSDWQTSTDTQYF	TGTGCCACCAGTGATTGGCAAACAAGCACAGATACGCAGTATTTT
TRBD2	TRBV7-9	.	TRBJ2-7	CASSFSGGYEQYF	TGTGCCAGCAGCTTTAGCGGGGGCTACGAGCAGTACTTC
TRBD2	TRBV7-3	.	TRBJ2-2	CASRTSSGSTGELFF	TGTGCCAGCAGAACCTCTAGCGGATCCACCGGGGAGCTGTTTTTT
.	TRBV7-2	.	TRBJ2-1	CASRAQGGGIYNEQFF	TGTGCCAGCAGGGCTCAGGGCGGGGGCATATACAATGAGCAGTTCTTC
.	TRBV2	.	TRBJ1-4	CASSDPFTTNEKLFF	TGTGCCAGCAGTGACCCCTTTACAACTAATGAAAAACTGTTTTTT
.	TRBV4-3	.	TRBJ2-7	CASSPPGRVGEQYF	TGCGCCAGCAGCCCCCCTGGCAGGGTGGGAGAGCAGTACTTC
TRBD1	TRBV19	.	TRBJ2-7	CASSPRQGPHEQYF	TGTGCCAGTAGTCCTCGACAGGGACCCCACGAGCAGTACTTC
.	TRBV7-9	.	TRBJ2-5	CASSQGLQETQYF	TGTGCCAGCAGCCAGGGACTCCAAGAGACCCAGTACTTC
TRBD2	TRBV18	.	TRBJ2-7	CASSLGLAGDLSYEQYF	TGTGCCAGCTCACTCGGACTAGCGGGGGACCTTTCCTACGAGCAGTACTTC
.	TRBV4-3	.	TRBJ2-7	CASSLIAYRASYEQYF	TGCGCCAGCAGCCTAATCGCGTACAGGGCTTCCTACGAGCAGTACTTC
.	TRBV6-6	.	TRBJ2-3	CASSYRQDLDTQYF	TGTGCCAGCAGTTACAGGCAGGATTTAGATACGCAGTATTTT
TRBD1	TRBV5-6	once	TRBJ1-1	CASSFFVRGLEAFF	TGTGCCAGCAGCTTTTTTGTCAGGGGGCTCGAAGCTTTCTTT
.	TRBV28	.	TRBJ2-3	CASTTQGLRTDTQYF	TGTGCCAGCACCACCCAGGGTCTTCGCACAGATACGCAGTATTTT
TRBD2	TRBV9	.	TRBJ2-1	CASSVYSSGNYNEQFF	TGTGCCAGCAGCGTATACTCTAGCGGAAACTACAATGAGCAGTTCTTC
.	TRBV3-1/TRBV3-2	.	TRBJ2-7	CASSQYGRQGGDEQYF	TGTGCCAGCAGCCAATACGGAAGACAGGGAGGCGACGAGCAGTACTTC
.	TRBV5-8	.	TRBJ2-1	CASSLRGSWNEQFF	TGTGCCAGCAGCCTGAGGGGGAGTTGGAATGAGCAGTTCTTC
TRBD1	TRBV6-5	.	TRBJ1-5	CASSYSWTGNQPQHF	TGTGCCAGCAGTTACTCTTGGACAGGGAATCAGCCCCAGCATTTT
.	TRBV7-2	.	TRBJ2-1	CASSFPSRTNEQFF	TGTGCCAGCAGCTTCCCTAGCAGAACCAATGAGCAGTTCTTC
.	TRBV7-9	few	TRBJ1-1	CASTPGSRTEAFF	TGTGCCAGCACCCCGGGGAGTCGCACTGAAGCTTTCTTT
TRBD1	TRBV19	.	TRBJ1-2	CASNLGGSGGYGYTF	TGTGCCAGTAATCTAGGCGGATCAGGGGGCTATGGCTACACCTTC
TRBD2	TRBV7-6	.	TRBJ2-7	CASSLLAGGPYEQYF	TGTGCCAGCAGCTTACTAGCGGGGGGTCCCTACGAGCAGTACTTC
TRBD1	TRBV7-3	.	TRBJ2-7	CASSLTGDRSYEQYF	TGTGCCAGCAGCTTAACGGGGGACAGATCCTACGAGCAGTACTTC
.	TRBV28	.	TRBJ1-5	CASRTYSNQPQHF	TGTGCCAGCAGAACATATAGCAATCAGCCCCAGCATTTT
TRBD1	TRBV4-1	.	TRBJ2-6	CASSQGTGGAEPGANVLTF	TGCGCCAGCAGCCAGGGGACAGGGGGCGCCGAACCTGGGGCCAACGTCCTGACTTTC
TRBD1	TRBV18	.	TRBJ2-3	CASSPGSGGPDTQYF	TGTGCCAGCTCACCAGGCTCAGGGGGCCCAGATACGCAGTATTTT
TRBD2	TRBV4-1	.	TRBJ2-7	CASSREGVDYEQYF	TGCGCCAGCAGCCGGGAGGGAGTGGACTACGAGCAGTACTTC
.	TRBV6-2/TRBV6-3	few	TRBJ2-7	CASSQVGRTYEQYF	TGTGCCAGCAGCCAGGTGGGCAGGACCTACGAGCAGTACTTC
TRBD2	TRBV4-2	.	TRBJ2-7	CASSQEGTSGTYEQYF	TGTGCCAGCAGCCAAGAGGGAACTAGCGGGACCTACGAGCAGTACTTC
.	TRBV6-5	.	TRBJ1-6	CASSYGQNYNSPLHF	TGTGCCAGCAGTTACGGACAGAACTATAATTCACCCCTCCACTTT
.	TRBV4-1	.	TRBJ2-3	CASSQEGIRGGPDTQYF	TGCGCCAGCAGCCAAGAAGGGATCCGGGGAGGTCCAGATACGCAGTATTTT
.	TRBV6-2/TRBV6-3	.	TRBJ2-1	CASSYPGGPSYNEQFF	TGTGCCAGCAGTTACCCTGGCGGGCCTTCCTACAATGAGCAGTTCTTC
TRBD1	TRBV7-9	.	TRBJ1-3	CASSLAQGGGNTIYF	TGTGCCAGCAGCTTAGCACAGGGGGGTGGAAACACCATATATTTT
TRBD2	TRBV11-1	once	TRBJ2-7	CASRMTSGGSYEQYF	TGTGCCAGCAGGATGACTAGCGGGGGATCCTACGAGCAGTACTTC
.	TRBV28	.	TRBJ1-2	CASSVLNRDYGYTF	TGTGCCAGCAGTGTCCTTAACAGGGACTATGGCTACACCTTC
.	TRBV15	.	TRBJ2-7	CATSRDPGDEQYF	TGTGCCACCAGCAGAGATCCAGGGGACGAGCAGTACTTC
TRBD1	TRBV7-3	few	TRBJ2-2	CASSLDRGNTGELFF	TGTGCCAGCAGCCTCGACAGGGGGAACACCGGGGAGCTGTTTTTT
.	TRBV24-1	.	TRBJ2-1	CATSDARRRDNEQFF	TGTGCCACCAGTGATGCGAGACGGAGAGACAATGAGCAGTTCTTC
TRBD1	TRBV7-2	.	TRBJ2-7	CASSSTTGYYEQYF	TGTGCCAGCAGCTCGACGACAGGGTACTACGAGCAGTACTTC
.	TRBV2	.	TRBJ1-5	CASRETGLLNQPQHF	TGTGCCAGCAGAGAGACAGGCCTACTTAATCAGCCCCAGCATTTT
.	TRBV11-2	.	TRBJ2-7	CASSLEERGQYF	TGTGCCAGCAGCTTAGAGGAGCGTGGACAGTACTTC
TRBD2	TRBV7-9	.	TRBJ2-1	CASSSGLASYNEQFF	TGTGCCAGCAGCTCGGGACTAGCAAGCTACAATGAGCAGTTCTTC